This paragraph reports one T cell receptor (beta chain). Its target is not known. Memory CD4+ cells were the fraction left after CD45RA+ naive selection. The CDR3 totals 16 residues. Germline CDR1 and CDR2: LNHDA and SQIVND (reference sequence). V was trimmed by 5 bases and J by 2 bases, leaving 19 bases between them. The data derive from a study of shared clonotypes between healthy human individuals. As for the study in general: Each donor contributed plates that comprised three CD4 naive, three CD4 memory, two CD8 naive and one CD8 memory.

Study-level points and caveats: All-four-donor shared clonotypes had higher generation probabilities than non-shared clonotypes did. The study generally estimated greater richness for naive than memory subsets.

Produced via immunoSEQ multiplex PCR; TCRdb's table is partial and in-frame only. The table has roughly 2,300,000 clones, 80% to 95% seen once; the top ten hold approximately 0.39%. Specimen: naive CD4+ T cells from PBMCs. Subset defined: CD45RA+ positively selected. This TCR derives from a man between 18 and 29 years old in good health. Some clones in this sample may be carry-over from other donors' samples. This chain links TRBV19 with TRBJ2-7; D not resolved. The CDR3 protein is CASSDQLQITTYEQYF. CDR3 nucleotide sequence: TGTGCCAGTAGTGATCAATTACAGATCACTACCTACGAGCAGTACTTC. The full variable domain, in which reference TRBV19 and TRBJ2-7 provide the parts outside the CDR3, is DGGITQSPKYLFRKEGQNVTLSCEQNLNHDAMYWYRQDPGQGLRLIYYSQIVNDFQKGDIAEGYSVSREKKESFPLTVTSAQKNPTAFYLCASSDQLQITTYEQYFGPGTRLTVT.